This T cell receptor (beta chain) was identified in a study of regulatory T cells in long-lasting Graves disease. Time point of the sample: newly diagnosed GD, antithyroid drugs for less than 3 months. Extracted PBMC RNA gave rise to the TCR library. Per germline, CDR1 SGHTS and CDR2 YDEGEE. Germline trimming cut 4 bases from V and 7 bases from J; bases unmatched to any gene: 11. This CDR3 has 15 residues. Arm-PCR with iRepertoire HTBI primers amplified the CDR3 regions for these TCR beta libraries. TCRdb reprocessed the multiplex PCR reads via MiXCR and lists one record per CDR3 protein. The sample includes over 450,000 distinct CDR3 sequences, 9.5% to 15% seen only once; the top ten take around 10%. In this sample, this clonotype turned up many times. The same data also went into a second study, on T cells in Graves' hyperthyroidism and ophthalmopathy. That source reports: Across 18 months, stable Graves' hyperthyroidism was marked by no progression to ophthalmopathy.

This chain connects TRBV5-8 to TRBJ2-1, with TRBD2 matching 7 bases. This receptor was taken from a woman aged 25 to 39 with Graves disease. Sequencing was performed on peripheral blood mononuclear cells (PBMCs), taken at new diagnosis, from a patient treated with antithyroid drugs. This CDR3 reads CASSLTGEGRNEQFF. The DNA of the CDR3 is TGTGCCAGCAGCCTCACGGGGGAGGGCCGTAATGAGCAGTTCTTC.